This T cell receptor (beta chain) was observed in a study of T cell repertoires in cytomegalovirus infection. This clonotype was picked up a small number of times. What it binds is unknown. The CDR3 contains 13 residues. The V gene lost 6 bases and the J gene lost 4 bases, with 12 bases spanning the gap. Germline lookup yields CDR1 MNHEY and CDR2 SVGEGT. TCRdb itself ran the reads through MiXCR, one entry per CDR3 protein. The sample includes approximately 600,000 distinct CDR3 sequences, 40% of them seen just once. This clonotype was obtained from a human donor in good health (CMV status not recorded). Some clones in this sample may be carry-over from other donors' samples. The sample was cultured PBMCs, taken from culture after CMV antigen stimulation. The V gene is TRBV6-2 or TRBV6-3, the J gene TRBJ1-1; TRBD1 is a possible D gene (5 bases). The CDR3 region is CASRKGGVTEAFF. The CDR3 DNA reads TGTGCCAGCAGGAAAGGAGGGGTCACTGAAGCTTTCTTT.